These 24 T cell receptor beta chains share one sample of origin, sequenced in a study of graft-versus-host responses after intestinal transplantation (dated by TCRdb to the early 2020s). The receptor library was made with the immunoSEQ multiplex PCR assay. TCRdb obtained this table from immuneACCESS and retained in-frame rearrangements with V and J assigned. These tables miss some clones; where compared with another copy, unresolved V genes account for less than half of the shortfall, and the remainder is unexplained. The sample table holds around 99,000 clones, of which more than 85% were seen once. The top ten clones comprise 2% to 2.5% of the sample. Their antigen targets remain unknown. What this sample's time point label stands for: cells obtained before transplantation from donor or recipient. The sample consisted of unstimulated CD8+ T cells sorted from spleen or lymph node cells, taken before intestinal transplant. Source of these receptors: a human donor who received an intestinal transplant.

The chain employs TRBV6-5 and TRBJ2-2, with D possibly being TRBD2 (6 bases). Deletions cut 2 bases from V and 2 bases from J, with 12 bases between. Germline V gene data show CDR1 as MNHEY and CDR2 as SVGAGI. The CDR3 contains 16 residues. The CDR3 DNA follows: TGTGCCAGCAGTTACGGGGGGACCTTCAACACCGGGGAGCTGTTTTTT. This translates into CASSYGGTFNTGELFF.

CDR3 sequence reads: CATSLDRGNTGELFF. The CDR3 DNA reads as TGTGCCACCAGCCTGGACAGGGGGAACACCGGGGAGCTGTTTTTT. The rearrangement links TRBV15 to TRBJ2-2, with 9 bases fitting TRBD1. J was trimmed by 1 base and V by 5 bases; bases with no gene match: 2. Per germline, CDR1 LNHNV and CDR2 YYDKDF (reference sequence). This CDR3 has 15 amino acids.

In this sample, this clone turned up once. The chain joins TRBV9 to TRBJ1-5, with D maybe TRBD1 (6 bases). The germline V gene has CDR1 SGDLS and CDR2 YYNGEE. The CDR3 extends over 15 amino acids. The V end lost 3 bases, the J end lost 7 bases, and 17 bases lay between the germline ends. Here the CDR3 DNA reads TGTGCCAGCAGCGAAGGGGGGGCATCCCGGCAGCCCCAGCATTTT. Its translation: CASSEGGASRQPQHF.

CDR3: CASETTGHGYTF. The CDR3 nucleotides read TGTGCCAGCGAGACGACAGGGCATGGCTACACCTTC. The chain employs TRBV9 and TRBJ1-2; TRBD1 matches 7 bases. Losses at the gene ends were 7 bases for V and 6 bases for J; bases not matched to a gene: 6. Looked up from germline, CDR1 is SGDLS and CDR2 is YYNGEE. The CDR3 length is 12 residues.

V and J are TRBV27 and TRBJ1-1; a weak D match, TRBD1 (5 bases). Between the trimmed V and J ends, which lost 0 bases and 6 bases, there was a span of 8 bases. Germline CDR1 is MNHEY and CDR2 is SMNVEV (reference sequence). CDR3 length: 13 residues. The CDR3 region is CASSLSGTPEAFF. In nucleotides, the CDR3 is TGTGCCAGCAGTTTATCCGGGACTCCTGAAGCTTTCTTT.

CDR3 DNA: TGTGCCAGCAGCCAAGGGGTCGGGGGGCTCTCCTACGAGCAGTACTTC. It specifies CASSQGVGGLSYEQYF. J is TRBJ2-7 and V is TRBV14; D is perhaps TRBD2 (7 bases). V was pared by 1 base and J by 0 bases, with 13 bases between. Germline V gives CDR1 SGHDN, CDR2 FVKESK. CDR3 length: 16 residues. Using reference TRBV14 and TRBJ2-7 for the parts outside the CDR3, the full variable domain is EAGVTQFPSHSVIEKGQTVTLRCDPISGHDNLYWYRRVMGKEIKFLLHFVKESKQDESGMPNNRFLAERTGGTYSTLKVQPAELEDSGVYFCASSQGVGGLSYEQYFGPGTRLTVT.

The V gene is TRBV27, the J gene TRBJ2-7, with no clear D. Germline CDR1 and CDR2: MNHEY and SMNVEV (reference sequence). V lost 3 bases to trimming and J lost 2 bases, with 8 bases between them. This CDR3 is built from 13 residues. The CDR3 loop reads CASSLSLTYEQYF. Here the CDR3 DNA reads TGTGCCAGCAGTTTGTCCCTTACCTACGAGCAGTACTTC.

This clone was seen a single time. The CDR3 region is CASSEGTGGLRNEKLFF. The CDR3 DNA follows: TGTGCCAGCAGTGAAGGGACAGGGGGCCTGCGTAATGAAAAACTGTTTTTT. The chain combines TRBV2 with TRBJ1-4; 11 positions agree with TRBD1. From germline, CDR1 is SNHLY and CDR2 FYNNEI. With 1 base clipped from V and 4 bases from J, the junction kept 5 bases outside the gene matches. CDR3 length: 17 amino acids.

The CDR3 reads CASSLADSYEQYF. DNA of the CDR3: TGTGCCAGCAGCTTAGCGGACAGCTACGAGCAGTACTTC. The rearrangement uses TRBV7-8 and TRBJ2-7; D may be TRBD1 (6 bases). Trimming cost V 0 bases and J 3 bases, with 6 bases left between them. The CDR3 totals 13 residues. The germline V gene encodes CDR1 SGHVS and CDR2 FQNEAQ.

This chain connects TRBV7-2 to TRBJ1-2, with D perhaps TRBD1 (5 bases). In germline, CDR1 is SGHTA, CDR2 FQGNSA. V dropped 5 bases and J dropped 9 bases, with 16 bases sitting between them. This CDR3 region has 13 residues. CDR3 sequence reads: CASSLPPGERYTF. CDR3 nucleotide sequence: TGTGCCAGCAGCCTACCTCCGGGGGAGCGCTACACCTTC.

This chain joins TRBV9 and TRBJ2-1; D perhaps matches TRBD1 (5 bases). Trimming removed 1 base at V and 3 bases at J, with 8 bases between. This CDR3 spans 14 amino acids. Germline V gene sequence: CDR1 SGDLS, CDR2 YYNGEE. CDR3 bases: TGTGCCAGCAGCGTAATCCAGGGCTACAATGAGCAGTTCTTC. This encodes CASSVIQGYNEQFF.

The chain recombines TRBV11-3 with TRBJ1-1; the D gene is possibly TRBD1 (5 bases). The CDR3 runs 16 residues. Trimming cost V 2 bases and J 0 bases, with 13 bases left between them. CDR1 and CDR2 from the germline V gene are SGHNT and YENEEA. The chain's CDR3 is CASSLRGSNMNTEAFF. In DNA, the CDR3 is TGTGCCAGCAGCTTACGGGGGTCTAATATGAACACTGAAGCTTTCTTT.

The chain combines TRBV5-6 with TRBJ2-1, with 10 bases identical to TRBD2. The germline V gene has CDR1 SGHDT and CDR2 YYEEEE. V dropped 4 bases and J dropped 4; count of bases not matched to a gene: 8. There are 16 residues in the CDR3. Written as DNA, the CDR3 is TGTGCCAGCAGCCCATTAGCGGGGGGCCTTTACAATGAGCAGTTCTTC. This codes for CASSPLAGGLYNEQFF.

The chain uses TRBV15 and TRBJ2-3; TRBD2 aligns across 9 bases. CDR1 and CDR2 from the germline V gene are LNHNV and YYDKDF (reference sequence). This CDR3 is 15 amino acids long. V was clipped by 5 bases and J by 2 bases; unmatched bases: 5. In nucleotides, the CDR3 is TGTGCCACCAGCTCCGCGGGGGGGCCCACAGATACGCAGTATTTT. This codes for CATSSAGGPTDTQYF. The full variable domain, its missing parts supplied by reference TRBV15 and TRBJ2-3, is DAMVIQNPRYQVTQFGKPVTLSCSQTLNHNVMYWYQQKSSQAPKLLFHYYDKDFNNEADTPDNFQSRRPNTSFCFLDIRSPGLGDTAMYLCATSSAGGPTDTQYFGPGTRLTVL.

CDR3 sequence reads: CASSPQGASSHEQYF. Here the CDR3 DNA reads TGTGCCAGCAGTCCCCAGGGGGCAAGTAGCCACGAGCAGTACTTC. J is TRBJ2-7 and V is TRBV27, with 8 nucleotides matching TRBD1. Germline CDR1 MNHEY, CDR2 SMNVEV (reference sequence). The CDR3 length is 15 residues. V lost 5 bases, J lost 5 bases, and 11 bases stayed unmatched.

V is TRBV11-2 and J is TRBJ2-2; 9 bases are shared with TRBD1. The CDR3 totals 16 residues. Germline V CDR1 and CDR2: SGHAT, FQNNGV. V lost 5 bases, J lost 1 base, and 5 bases stayed unmatched. CDR3 sequence reads: CASSARGQGNTGELFF. DNA for the CDR3: TGTGCCAGCAGCGCCCGGGGACAGGGGAACACCGGGGAGCTGTTTTTT.

The chain recombines TRBV4-3 with TRBJ1-1; unclear D gene. Germline CDR1 is LGHNA and CDR2 is YSLEER. The CDR3 sequence is 15 residues long. V was shortened by 8 bases and J by 0 bases, with 16 bases between the two germline ends. DNA for the CDR3: TGCGCCAGCTCACCTGGCGACATATTGAACACTGAAGCTTTCTTT. Its translation: CASSPGDILNTEAFF.

J is TRBJ1-1 and V is TRBV5-1, with D perhaps TRBD1 (5 bases). The CDR3 consists of 15 residues. Germline V lookup: CDR1 SGHRS, CDR2 YFSETQ. Trimming took off 3 bases at V and 1 base at J, with 13 bases between the two ends. The CDR3 DNA reads as TGCGCCAGCAGCTCGTCAACAGGACAGAACACTGAAGCTTTCTTT. This translates into CASSSSTGQNTEAFF.

DNA for the CDR3: TGCGCCAGCAGGCCCGGGACTACGGGGGCCGGGGAGCTGTTTTTT. Encoded protein: CASRPGTTGAGELFF. This chain connects TRBV4-3 to TRBJ2-2; 7 nucleotides agree with TRBD2. The CDR3 extends over 15 amino acids. Germline V gene lookup returns CDR1 LGHNA and CDR2 YSLEER. J lost 6 bases, V lost 6 bases, and 10 bases had no gene match.

The rearrangement uses TRBV6-5 and TRBJ1-1; 7 bases map to TRBD1. With 6 bases clipped from V and 1 base from J, the junction kept 5 bases outside the gene matches. CDR1 is MNHEY, CDR2 SVGAGI, per germline. The CDR3 is 14 amino acids. The CDR3 bases are TGTGCCAGCAGACCGGACAGGAGGAACACTGAAGCTTTCTTT. Translated, it gives CASRPDRRNTEAFF.

This sequence joins TRBV27 and TRBJ2-7, with 8 bases fitting TRBD1. Germline V gene data show CDR1 as MNHEY and CDR2 as SMNVEV (reference sequence). V shed 5 bases and J 3 bases; nucleotides not matched to a gene: 6. The CDR3 has 14 amino acids. As DNA, the CDR3 is TGTGCCAGCAGTAATTTAGACAGGGGCTACGAGCAGTACTTC. As protein: CASSNLDRGYEQYF.

CDR3 loop: CATTPGDYGYTF. For the CDR3, the DNA is TGTGCCACCACGCCAGGCGACTATGGCTACACCTTC. V usage is TRBV10-3 and J usage is TRBJ1-2; D remains unclear. The CDR3 has 12 residues. V was shortened by 10 bases and J by 3 bases, with 12 bases between the two germline ends. Germline CDR1 is ENHRY and CDR2 is SYGVKD.

The CDR3: CASSQEGPAGGYTF. For the CDR3, the DNA is TGCGCCAGCAGCCAAGAGGGGCCGGCGGGAGGCTACACCTTC. This chain uses TRBV4-1 with TRBJ1-2, with D maybe TRBD1 (5 bases). Deletions cut 0 bases from V and 8 bases from J, with 13 bases between. CDR3 length: 14 residues. The germline V gene has CDR1 MGHRA and CDR2 YSYEKL.

The CDR3 coding sequence is TGTGCCAGCCGGCAGGGACTTTTTCGCGAGCAGTACTTC. Its protein is CASRQGLFREQYF. This rearrangement joins TRBV27 to TRBJ2-7; a possible D gene is TRBD2 (6 bases). Germline lookup yields CDR1 MNHEY and CDR2 SMNVEV (reference sequence). V was trimmed by 8 bases and J by 6 bases, leaving 17 bases between them. CDR3 length: 13 amino acids.